The source of this T cell receptor (beta chain) is a study of cytomegalovirus exposure and HLA in healthy donors. Primers: 60 Vbeta forward and 13 Jbeta reverse. Profiled with immunoSEQ multiplex PCR; TCRdb holds only in-frame clones, not every one. In the table there are 75,000 to 100,000 clones, 65% to 85% of which are singletons. Between the trimmed V and J ends, which lost 0 bases and 4 bases, there was a span of 5 bases. This CDR3 has 13 residues. Per germline, CDR1 SGHKS and CDR2 YYEKEE (reference sequence). The sample taken for sequencing was PBMCs. The chain recombines TRBV5-5 with TRBJ2-1; D gene ambiguous. This TCR was recovered from a man aged 35 to 55 in good health and CMV-seronegative. CDR3 sequence (DNA): TGTGCCAGCAGCTTGGGAGATTACAATGAGCAGTTCTTC. Protein sequence: CASSLGDYNEQFF.